This TCR beta chain was captured by sequencing in a study of T cell repertoires in cytomegalovirus infection. The sample holds many counts of this clonotype. Its antigen is currently unknown. TCRdb independently ran MiXCR on the reads; one entry per CDR3 protein. The profile covers about 150,000 distinct CDR3 sequences, with more than 30% appearing a single time and around 50% taken by the ten largest. V lost 6 bases and J 11 bases, leaving 11 bases between the germline ends. CDR3 length: 11 residues. CDR1 SEHNR and CDR2 FQNEAQ come from the germline V gene (reference sequence). The specimen comprised CD8+ T cells from cultured PBMCs, sampled from culture after CMV antigen stimulation. The chain combines TRBV7-9 with TRBJ1-5; D call uncertain. This clonotype was sampled from a human donor in good health (CMV status not recorded). Some clones in this sample may be carry-over from other donors' samples. In DNA form, the CDR3 reads TGTGCCAGCAGTTCCGGGCGGGCCCAGCATTTT. This sequence encodes CASSSGRAQHF.